The TCR beta chain described here comes from a study of CD8 T cells in ankylosing spondylitis. Broader study findings: For ankylosing spondylitis blood, a TCR beta motif of 7 to 9 highly homologous variants appeared characteristic. Disease-linked clones had a CD8+ phenotype and relatively low frequency in peripheral blood. Matched ankylosing spondylitis synovial fluid reportedly showed significant enrichment of disease-linked clones. Some motif variants had been reported before (in reactive arthritis synovial fluid and blood).

This clonotype was detected ten times or more. What it binds is unknown. Germline CDR1 SGHRS, CDR2 YFSETQ. Trimming pared 4 bases from V and 4 bases from J, leaving 9 bases between. The CDR3 runs to 12 residues. One entry per CDR3 protein results from TCRdb running MiXCR on the 5' RACE reads. This table has 250,000 or so distinct CDR3 sequences, more than 20% appearing once. What was sequenced was blood, either unsorted or a sorted T cell fraction (not recorded which). This rearrangement joins TRBV5-1 to TRBJ2-7; D remains ambiguous. The sequence derives from a male donor with ankylosing spondylitis or in good health (not recorded which). CDR3 sequence: CASSPAGYEQYF. CDR3 DNA sequence: TGCGCCAGCAGCCCCGCAGGATACGAGCAGTACTTC.